This entry lists 27 T cell receptor beta chains sequenced from one sample in a study of blood T cell repertoires in COVID-19. TCRdb's copy holds only in-frame clones and misses some; the assay was immunoSEQ multiplex PCR. The sample lists 250,000 to 350,000 clones; more than 75% were seen once. Sequenced input: peripheral blood. The origin of the receptors is a woman between 50 and 59 years old who had recovered from COVID-19.

The V gene is TRBV6-2 or TRBV6-3, the J gene TRBJ2-3; 7 positions agree with TRBD2. The germline CDR1 and CDR2 sequences are MNHEY and SVGEGT. This CDR3 is built from 15 residues. V was pared by 6 bases and J by 0 bases, with 6 bases of the junction left unmatched. CDR3 residues: CASSLRGTSTDTQYF. The CDR3 DNA reads as TGTGCCAGCAGCTTGCGGGGGACCAGCACAGATACGCAGTATTTT.

In this sample, this clone turned up a few times. The V call is TRBV25-1, the J call TRBJ1-3; the match to TRBD1 covers 8 bases. This CDR3 has 13 amino acids. The V gene's germline CDR1 is MGHDK and CDR2 SYGVNS. The trim removed 10 bases at V and 2 bases at J, leaving 4 bases unmatched. CDR3 sequence: CAIVDRAGNTIYF. CDR3 bases: TGTGCCATCGTGGACAGGGCTGGAAACACCATATATTTT.

This chain links TRBV9 with TRBJ1-6; tentative D call: TRBD1 (6 bases). Germline values: CDR1 SGDLS, CDR2 YYNGEE. The germline V and J ends were trimmed by 1 base and 5 bases, with 10 bases remaining between them. The CDR3 extends over 15 amino acids. CDR3 DNA sequence: TGTGCCAGCAGCGTAAGGGGACAAGATAATTCACCCCTCCACTTT. Protein product: CASSVRGQDNSPLHF.

This clone was detected many times. The chain couples TRBV27 to TRBJ2-7; TRBD2 agrees at 8 bases. CDR3 length: 15 amino acids. Germline values: CDR1 MNHEY, CDR2 SMNVEV (reference sequence). V shed 2 bases, J shed 4 bases, and the junction held 7 bases outside the gene matches. The CDR3 nucleotides read TGTGCCAGCAGTTTAAGGCCGGGGGGGTTTTACGAGCAGTACTTC. Encoded protein: CASSLRPGGFYEQYF.

The chain couples TRBV29-1 to TRBJ1-2; 7 bases are a match to TRBD1. CDR3 length: 13 residues. The germline gives CDR1 SQVTM, CDR2 ANQGSEA. With 3 bases clipped from V and 7 bases from J, the junction kept 8 bases outside the gene matches. Here the CDR3 DNA reads TGCAGCGTTGATGAGGGGGCTCCTTCTGGCTACACCTTC. Translation: CSVDEGAPSGYTF.

The chain links TRBV7-2 to TRBJ2-7, with 9 bases identical to TRBD1. This CDR3 comprises 15 residues. The junction had 10 bases not matched to a gene; V was cut back by 5 bases and J by 5 bases. Per germline, CDR1 SGHTA and CDR2 FQGNSA. The CDR3 bases are TGTGCCAGCAGCAGCTCTGACAGGGGGTATAACGAGCAGTACTTC. Its protein product is CASSSSDRGYNEQYF.

In regard to this clone: The sample has other DNA sequences that encode this CDR3 too. The CDR3 region has the DNA TGTGCCAGCAGCTTAGAACAGGCGGCAGATACGCAGTATTTT. It is translated as CASSLEQAADTQYF. V gene TRBV7-2 combines with J gene TRBJ2-3; D perhaps matches TRBD1 (5 bases). From germline, CDR1 is SGHTA and CDR2 FQGNSA. V was shortened by 1 base and J by 4 bases, with 9 bases between the two germline ends. The CDR3 covers 14 residues.

The chain links TRBV21-1 to TRBJ2-6; the D call TRBD1 from the table was never checked on the DNA. TRBV21-1 is a documented pseudogene. CDR3 length equals 19 residues. This CDR3 reads CASSTGTGFSSTGANVLTF. Written as DNA, the CDR3 is TGTGCCAGCAGCACTGGGACAGGGTTTTCGTCCACTGGGGCCAACGTCCTGACTTTC.

This rearrangement joins TRBV6-4 to TRBJ2-3; TRBD2 aligns across 14 bases. Trimming took 7 bases from V and 0 from J; bases not matched to a gene: 6. Germline CDR1 and CDR2: MRHNA and SNTAGT. CDR3 length: 17 residues. The CDR3 loop reads CASKWGTSGSSTDTQYF. CDR3 nucleotide sequence: TGTGCCAGCAAATGGGGGACTAGCGGGAGTAGCACAGATACGCAGTATTTT.

This chain uses TRBV6-5 with TRBJ2-1, with D tentatively TRBD2 (5 bases). Germline CDR1 is MNHEY and CDR2 is SVGAGI. V shed 2 bases and J shed 6 bases, with 8 bases lying between them. This CDR3 has 13 residues. CDR3 protein: CASSYPGSNEQFF. For the CDR3, the DNA is TGTGCCAGCAGTTACCCGGGGAGCAATGAGCAGTTCTTC.

The rearrangement uses TRBV30 and TRBJ1-4; a possible D gene is TRBD1 (5 bases). In germline, CDR1 is GTSNPN, CDR2 SVGIG (reference sequence). V was shortened by 5 bases and J by 8 bases, with 12 bases between the two germline ends. The CDR3 has 12 amino acids. DNA of the CDR3: TGTGCCTGGGGGAAACCAGGGGAAAAACTGTTTTTT. Protein: CAWGKPGEKLFF.

The rearrangement links TRBV15 to TRBJ2-2; 9 positions agree with TRBD1. CDR1 and CDR2 from the germline V gene are LNHNV and YYDKDF (reference sequence). The CDR3 extends over 15 amino acids. With 4 bases clipped from V and 3 bases from J, the junction kept 3 bases outside the gene matches. CDR3 coding DNA: TGTGCCACCAGCAAGGGACAGGGAGACACCGGGGAGCTGTTTTTT. Translation: CATSKGQGDTGELFF.

The gene calls are TRBV7-2 and TRBJ2-7; 10 bases map to TRBD1. CDR3 size: 14 residues. After removal of 5 bases from V and 5 bases from J, the junction contained 6 bases not matched to a gene. Germline V gives CDR1 SGHTA, CDR2 FQGNSA. The CDR3 nucleotides are TGTGCCAGCAGCGTGACAGGGGGCCGAAACGAGCAGTACTTC. As protein: CASSVTGGRNEQYF.

The rearrangement links TRBV10-3 to TRBJ1-1; possible D gene TRBD1, 5 bases. Between the trimmed V and J ends, which lost 5 bases and 1 base, there was a span of 8 bases. The CDR3 extends over 13 amino acids. Germline CDR1 and CDR2: ENHRY and SYGVKD. The CDR3 reads CAISPTENTEAFF. CDR3 in DNA: TGTGCCATCAGTCCGACAGAGAACACTGAAGCTTTCTTT.

This clone was counted between two and nine times. This chain uses TRBV5-1 with TRBJ2-7; D is undetermined. CDR1 and CDR2 from the germline V gene are SGHRS and YFSETQ. V was clipped by 4 bases and J by 4 bases, with 18 bases between them. The CDR3 loop spans 15 amino acids. CDR3 region: CASSPLPEPSYEQYF. The DNA of the CDR3 is TGCGCCAGCAGCCCCCTCCCGGAGCCTAGTTACGAGCAGTACTTC.

The chain combines TRBV6-5 with TRBJ1-4; 9 bases map to TRBD1. The germline CDR1 and CDR2 sequences are MNHEY and SVGAGI. The CDR3 is made up of 15 amino acids. Trimming cost V 6 bases and J 0 bases; bases outside gene matches: 2. The CDR3 nucleotides are TGTGCCAGCAGAAGGGACAGGGCAACTAATGAAAAACTGTTTTTT. Encoded protein: CASRRDRATNEKLFF.

This clone was detected only once. This chain uses TRBV28 with TRBJ2-1; a possible D gene is TRBD2 (7 bases). From germline, CDR1 is MDHEN and CDR2 SYDVKM. V shed 6 bases and J shed 2 bases, with 11 bases lying between them. The CDR3 runs to 14 residues. CDR3 DNA sequence: TGTGCCAGCAGCGCCGGGGGGCCCTACAATGAGCAGTTCTTC. Residues: CASSAGGPYNEQFF.

The J gene is TRBJ2-5, the V gene TRBV6-1; 13 bases map to TRBD2. Germline-derived CDR1 and CDR2 are MNHNS and SASEGT. The CDR3 loop spans 17 amino acids. Trimming at V came to 2 bases and at J to 1 base, leaving 4 bases not matched to a gene. For the CDR3, the DNA is TGTGCCAGCAGTGAATGGGGGACTAGCGGGGCCCAAGAGACCCAGTACTTC. Translation: CASSEWGTSGAQETQYF.

This CDR3 is CASSPGLAGWETQYF. CDR3 in DNA: TGTGCCAGCAGCCCCGGACTAGCGGGATGGGAGACCCAGTACTTC. This chain joins TRBV7-2 and TRBJ2-5; 12 bases match TRBD2. The CDR3 runs 15 residues. V dropped 5 bases and J dropped 5; count of bases not matched to a gene: 6. Germline-derived CDR1 and CDR2 are SGHTA and FQGNSA. The full variable domain, its missing parts supplied by reference TRBV7-2 and TRBJ2-5, is GAGVSQSPSNKVTEKGKDVELRCDPISGHTALYWYRQSLGQGLEFLIYFQGNSAPDKSGLPSDRFSAERTGGSVSTLTIQRTQQEDSAVYLCASSPGLAGWETQYFGPGTRLLVL.

The chain couples TRBV5-4 to TRBJ1-2; D uncertain. There are 15 residues in the CDR3. Trimming cost V 0 bases and J 5 bases, with 14 bases left between them. Germline lookup yields CDR1 SGHNT and CDR2 YYREEE (reference sequence). CDR3 amino acids: CASSLDPQEIYGYTF. The CDR3 coding sequence is TGTGCCAGCAGCTTGGACCCCCAGGAAATTTATGGCTACACCTTC.

This clone was seen a few times. The chain uses TRBV19 and TRBJ1-5, with 7 bases lining up with TRBD1. J was trimmed by 4 bases and V by 4 bases; bases with no gene match: 4. This CDR3 region has 14 residues. Germline-derived CDR1 and CDR2 are LNHDA and SQIVND (reference sequence). This chain's CDR3 is CASSTGQANQPQHF. DNA of the CDR3: TGTGCCAGTAGTACCGGACAGGCTAATCAGCCCCAGCATTTT.

V and J are TRBV30 and TRBJ2-3; 7 bases map to TRBD2. CDR3 length: 14 residues. With 0 bases clipped from V and 6 bases from J, the junction kept 6 bases outside the gene matches. Germline assignment: CDR1 GTSNPN and CDR2 SVGIG (reference sequence). The CDR3 sequence: CAWSVTGGGDTQYF. The CDR3 DNA sequence: TGTGCCTGGAGTGTAACGGGGGGTGGGGATACGCAGTATTTT.

This chain links TRBV2 with TRBJ1-2, with 8 bases matching TRBD1. After removal of 3 bases from V and 4 bases from J, the junction contained 7 bases not matched to a gene. The germline gives CDR1 SNHLY, CDR2 FYNNEI. The CDR3 is made up of 15 amino acids. The CDR3 sequence: CASSDPTGVSYGYTF. For the CDR3, the DNA is TGTGCCAGCAGTGACCCGACAGGGGTTAGCTATGGCTACACCTTC.

The rearrangement links TRBV3-1 (or the pseudogene TRBV3-2) to TRBJ1-2; unclear D gene. V gave up 0 bases and J gave up 0 bases, with 17 bases separating them. CDR3 size: 18 residues. CDR1 and CDR2 from the germline V gene are LGHDT and YNNKEL (reference sequence). In DNA, the CDR3 is TGTGCCAGCAGCCAAGATCCTAGGAAATACCAAGCTAACTATGGCTACACCTTC. Its protein product is CASSQDPRKYQANYGYTF.

The chain uses TRBV10-3 and TRBJ2-1; 9 bases are a match to TRBD1. The ends lost 4 bases at V and 6 bases at J; junction bases unmatched: 7. Looked up from germline, CDR1 is ENHRY and CDR2 is SYGVKD. The CDR3 runs 15 residues. CDR3 coding DNA: TGTGCCATCAGTGCCGGGACAGGGAGAGGCAATGAGCAGTTCTTC. It is translated as CAISAGTGRGNEQFF.

This chain joins TRBV10-3 and TRBJ2-1; 16 nucleotides agree with TRBD2. J was trimmed by 7 bases and V by 6 bases; bases with no gene match: 3. This CDR3 comprises 15 residues. Germline V CDR1 and CDR2: ENHRY, SYGVKD. Here the CDR3 reads CAIRGTSGGANEQFF. The CDR3 DNA sequence: TGTGCCATCAGAGGGACTAGCGGGGGGGCAAATGAGCAGTTCTTC.

V is TRBV20-1 and J is TRBJ2-1; D uncertain. The CDR3 runs to 13 residues. Germline CDR1 reads DFQATT; CDR2 reads SNEGSKA (reference sequence). The germline V and J ends were trimmed by 3 bases and 3 bases, with 9 bases remaining between them. The DNA for the CDR3 is TGCAGTGCTAGTTACCAGATCTACAATGAGCAGTTCTTC. As protein: CSASYQIYNEQFF.